This T cell receptor beta chain was captured in a study of blood T cell repertoires in COVID-19. Study-level information: Samples came from the United States, Italy and Spain, spanning acute and convalescent COVID-19. Sources were T cells, B-cell-depleted T cells, or PBMCs; the material itself was cDNA or gDNA.

As processed by the authors: Amplification of reference gene primers provided the estimated nucleated cell counts. Repertoires were generated with immunoSEQ multiplex PCR, while TCRdb's copy carries only in-frame clones and drops some. Clonal size and the V and J genes are those of that table, whereas D and trimming came from the DNA. The profile shows 250,000 to 350,000 clones, about 88% of them singletons. Germline V gives CDR1 LNHDA, CDR2 SQIVND (reference sequence). The CDR3 sequence is 17 residues long. Trimming removed 6 bases from V and 0 bases from J; junction bases left unmatched: 12. Seattle patients were enrolled while actively infected and followed longitudinally.

The sample taken for sequencing was peripheral blood. The chain uses TRBV19 and TRBJ2-3; 7 nucleotides match TRBD1. The receptor was derived from a woman in her twenties or thirties with COVID-19, enrolled during active disease. CDR3 coding DNA: TGTGCCAGTAGCTTTACTGGACAGGCAACTAGCACAGATACGCAGTATTTT. This encodes CASSFTGQATSTDTQYF.